This T cell receptor (beta chain) was retrieved from a study of OX40 agonist ivuxolimab in advanced cancers. Background on the study: Patients were treated with intravenous ivuxolimab, dosed at 0.01 to 10 mg/kg and infused every 2 weeks. Whole-study findings and limits: Researchers did not establish what antigens the expanded peripheral T cells target. CD4+ and CD8+ blood T cells expanded clonally by week 6 at 0.1 to 3.0 mg/kg.

Patients were ruled out by autoimmune disease history or systemic immunosuppression. Assay: immunoSEQ multiplex PCR; the TCRdb copy retains only in-frame clones and omits some. The profile shows 26,000 or so clones, 76% of them singletons. On this clone itself: Its specificity is unknown.

The TCR originated in an adult with an advanced solid tumor such as melanoma, head and neck, liver or kidney cancer. Sequenced here: CD4+ or CD8+ T cells sorted from blood, sampled in a trial of the OX40 agonist ivuxolimab.

The CDR3, as DNA: TGCGCCAGCAGTGAGGAACCTCAGGGAACCGGGGAGCTGTTTTTT. Encoded protein: CASSEEPQGTGELFF. The rearrangement links TRBV10-1 to TRBJ2-2; D perhaps matches TRBD1 (5 bases). Per the germline V gene, CDR1 is WNHNN and CDR2 is SYGVQD (reference sequence). Deletions cut 2 bases from V and 5 bases from J, with 12 bases between. The CDR3 runs 15 residues.